This T cell receptor (beta chain) was identified in a study of T cell changes during pregnancy in multiple sclerosis. The germline V gene has CDR1 MNHNS and CDR2 SASEGT. V was pared by 5 bases and J by 1 base, with 11 bases between. The CDR3 spans 14 residues. Only in-frame clones appear in the TCRdb table, and some are missing; sequencing was by immunoSEQ multiplex PCR. The repertoire holds about 28,000 clones, with 92% as singletons. Specimen: peripheral blood, collected in the first trimester of pregnancy. This clonotype was obtained from a female donor in good health, enrolled as a control in a pregnancy study. V gene TRBV6-1 combines with J gene TRBJ2-5; weak D call: TRBD1 (6 bases). The CDR3: CASSLQGTQETQYF. CDR3 nucleotide sequence: TGTGCCAGCAGTCTACAGGGAACCCAAGAGACCCAGTACTTC.